These T cell receptor beta chains were read from a single sample in a study of blood T cell repertoires in COVID-19. This table comes from immunoSEQ multiplex PCR, and its TCRdb copy is limited to in-frame clones, with some not included. The sample consists of 37,000 or so clones, roughly 90% of them appearing once. Source material: peripheral blood. These receptors all stem from an older man with acute or convalescent COVID-19. Both conserved end residues are part of each CDR3. A D gene is named only where the DNA matches it firmly. Clone size is shown for a subset of rows, as once, few, many or a class of expanded clone.

v_gene	abundance	d_gene	j_gene	CDR3nt	CDR3aa
TRBV4-3	-	-	TRBJ1-5	TGCGCCAGCAGCCAAGCAGCCCAGGGGCCTCAGCCCCAGCATTTT	CASSQAAQGPQPQHF
TRBV6-2/TRBV6-3	once	TRBD1	TRBJ1-4	TGTGCCAGCAGTTCGGGACAGACAAATGAAAAACTGTTTTTT	CASSSGQTNEKLFF
TRBV2	-	TRBD1	TRBJ1-1	TGTGCCAGCAGCGGACAGGGGGCGAACACTGAAGCTTTCTTT	CASSGQGANTEAFF
TRBV29-1	-	-	TRBJ1-3	TGCAGCGTTGAAGAGCAGGCTGGAAACACCATATATTTT	CSVEEQAGNTIYF
TRBV18	once	-	TRBJ2-1	TGTGCCAGCTCACCGGCGGGCCCTAATGAGCAGTTCTTC	CASSPAGPNEQFF
TRBV5-5	-	-	TRBJ1-2	TGTGCCAGCAGGCACGAGTCTCGGGGAGGCTACACCTTC	CASRHESRGGYTF
TRBV7-2	-	-	TRBJ1-2	TGTGCCAGCAGCTTAAGCAGGGCCGCTAACTATGGCTACACCTTC	CASSLSRAANYGYTF
TRBV11-1	-	-	TRBJ2-3	TGTGCCAGCAGCCGTATCCGGTTCGCAGATACGCAGTATTTT	CASSRIRFADTQYF
TRBV6-5	once	-	TRBJ2-7	TGTGCCAGCAGGCCACCTTCGCGGGGAACCTACGAGCAGTACTTC	CASRPPSRGTYEQYF
TRBV28	-	TRBD1	TRBJ2-3	TGTGCCAGCTTAATCACAGGGGGCAATACTCAGGATACGCAGTATTTT	CASLITGGNTQDTQYF
TRBV5-4	-	TRBD2	TRBJ2-3	TGTGCCAGCAGCACCCCACTAGCGGAAGATACGCAGTATTTT	CASSTPLAEDTQYF
TRBV28	-	-	TRBJ1-5	TGTGCCAGCAGTTTATCCGTTTCGAGCTCGCATTTT	CASSLSVSSSHF
TRBV14	once	-	TRBJ2-7	TGTGCCAGCAGCTCGACAGGCCGCTCCTACGAGCAGTACTTC	CASSSTGRSYEQYF
TRBV12-5	-	-	TRBJ2-3	TGTGCTAGTGGTGGTGGCGGGTCGGTAGATACGCAGTATTTT	CASGGGGSVDTQYF
TRBV2	-	TRBD1	TRBJ1-2	TGTGCCAGCAGTCGGACAGGGGACGACTATGGCTACACCTTC	CASSRTGDDYGYTF
TRBV19	-	TRBD2	TRBJ2-3	TGTGCCAGTAGCGGAGGGGGACTAGGGCATCCCAGCACAGATACGCAGTATTTT	CASSGGGLGHPSTDTQYF
TRBV18	-	-	TRBJ1-2	TGTGCCAGCTCACCACCGAGCCAGGGGAACTATGGCTACACCTTC	CASSPPSQGNYGYTF
TRBV5-1	-	TRBD1	TRBJ1-3	TGCGCCAGCAGCGGGACCGGGACAGGCTCTGGAAACACCATATATTTT	CASSGTGTGSGNTIYF
TRBV9	-	TRBD2	TRBJ2-2	TGTGCCAGCAGCGTACAAATAGCGGGAGGGTATCCAAAACCCGGGGAGCTGTTTTTT	CASSVQIAGGYPKPGELFF
TRBV5-4	-	TRBD1	TRBJ2-2	TGTGCCAGCAGCCGCGACAGGGCTAACACCGGGGAGCTGTTTTTT	CASSRDRANTGELFF
TRBV9	-	TRBD1	TRBJ1-2	TGTGCCAGCAGCTCCTGGGACAGGGAGAATGGCTACACCTTC	CASSSWDRENGYTF
TRBV7-2	-	TRBD1	TRBJ1-6	TGTGCCAGCAGCTTCAGGGACAGAAGCTCACCCCTCCACTTT	CASSFRDRSSPLHF
TRBV5-1	-	TRBD1	TRBJ2-5	TGCGCCAGCAGGCCGCAGGGGGCCTTGGGGACCCAGTACTTC	CASRPQGALGTQYF
TRBV7-8	-	-	TRBJ1-4	TGTGCCAGCAGCTTACAGGACGGCAGGGAAGAAAAACTGTTTTTT	CASSLQDGREEKLFF
TRBV9	-	-	TRBJ2-1	TGTGCCAGCAGCGTAGACGTGGGCGGACTAACAAATGAGCAGTTCTTC	CASSVDVGGLTNEQFF
TRBV3-1/TRBV3-2	-	-	TRBJ2-1	TGTGCCAGCAGCTCTCACGGGCGGGGCGGAAACAATGAGCAGTTCTTC	CASSSHGRGGNNEQFF
TRBV2	-	TRBD1	TRBJ2-5	TGTGCCAGCCTAGCCCAGGGGGCTCAAGAGACCCAGTACTTC	CASLAQGAQETQYF
TRBV3-1/TRBV3-2	-	TRBD2	TRBJ2-7	TGTGCCAGCAGCCCTAGCCGGACTAGCGGCAACTACGAGCAGTACTTC	CASSPSRTSGNYEQYF
TRBV4-2	-	TRBD1	TRBJ2-3	TGTGCCAGCAGCCAGCACACTGGGACAGTTAGCACAGATACGCAGTATTTT	CASSQHTGTVSTDTQYF
TRBV3-1/TRBV3-2	few	TRBD2	TRBJ2-1	TGTGCCAGCAGGTTAGCGGGAGGTTACAATGAGCAGTTCTTC	CASRLAGGYNEQFF
TRBV27	-	TRBD1	TRBJ1-1	TGTGCCAGCAGTTTATGGGCGCAGGGGGCAGGTGAAGCTTTCTTT	CASSLWAQGAGEAFF
TRBV9	few	TRBD2	TRBJ2-3	TGTGCCAGCAGCCCAGACGGCCCCGTGTTAGCGGGAGGGCTCGGAGATACGCAGTATTTT	CASSPDGPVLAGGLGDTQYF
TRBV19	-	-	TRBJ1-6	TGTGCCAGTAGTCCCCCAGGGGATTCACCCCTCCACTTT	CASSPPGDSPLHF
TRBV11-1	-	TRBD1	TRBJ1-1	TGTGCCAGCAGCCGACAGGGGTATGACACTGAAGCTTTCTTT	CASSRQGYDTEAFF
TRBV5-1	-	TRBD1	TRBJ1-4	TGCGCCAGCAGCGGGGGACAGGGGTATGAAAAACTGTTTTTT	CASSGGQGYEKLFF
TRBV18	-	TRBD2	TRBJ2-1	TGTGCCAGCTCTCCGGGACTAGCGACTCTCTACAATGAGCAGTTCTTC	CASSPGLATLYNEQFF
TRBV5-1	-	TRBD1	TRBJ2-7	TGCGCCAGCAGCTTGGGGAACAGGGGATACGACGAGCAGTACTTC	CASSLGNRGYDEQYF
TRBV9	-	-	TRBJ2-1	TGTGCCAGCAGCGCCGATCCGCGGTACTACAATGAGCAGTTCTTC	CASSADPRYYNEQFF
TRBV5-4	-	TRBD2	TRBJ2-1	TGTGCCAGCAGCTCTTGGCTAGCGGGAGATGAGCAGTTCTTC	CASSSWLAGDEQFF
TRBV7-9	-	-	TRBJ2-7	TGTGCCAGCAGCTTGGAGACGTCCTACGAGCAGTACTTC	CASSLETSYEQYF
TRBV27	few	TRBD1	TRBJ1-5	TGTGCCAGCAGTCCTAGACAGGGTAGTCAGCCCCAGCATTTT	CASSPRQGSQPQHF
TRBV3-1/TRBV3-2	-	TRBD1	TRBJ1-1	TGTGCCAGCACCTCACAGGGGTGGAACACTGAAGCTTTCTTT	CASTSQGWNTEAFF
TRBV2	-	-	TRBJ1-5	TGTGCCAGCAGTGGTCAGGGTCGCAATCAGCCCCAGCATTTT	CASSGQGRNQPQHF
TRBV28	-	TRBD1	TRBJ2-7	TGTGCCAGCTCGGGGTCGGACAGGGGGACGTACGAGCAGTACTTC	CASSGSDRGTYEQYF
TRBV27	-	-	TRBJ2-7	TGTGCCAGCAGTTTAAAGAGGGCAGTCGGATACGAGCAGTACTTC	CASSLKRAVGYEQYF
TRBV6-5	-	TRBD1	TRBJ2-5	TGTGCCAGCGCCCTGACAGGGCAGCGAGAGACCCAGTACTTC	CASALTGQRETQYF
TRBV15	few	TRBD2	TRBJ2-7	TGTGCCACCAGCTGGTACGCGGGAGAATCCTACGAGCAGTACTTC	CATSWYAGESYEQYF
TRBV9	-	TRBD2	TRBJ2-5	TGTGCCAGCAGCCCTCGGACTAGCGGACACCAAGAGACCCAGTACTTC	CASSPRTSGHQETQYF